The 22 T cell receptor beta chains presented below share a single source sample, sequenced in a study of T cells in localized non-small cell lung cancer. Here immunoSEQ multiplex PCR was the method, and the copy in TCRdb shows in-frame clones only, minus some. Among 100,000 to 150,000 clones, 89% were seen once, and the ten largest hold roughly 1.8%. This sample comprised peripheral blood, obtained before any cancer treatment. All receptors derive from a female donor older than 55 with stage I lung adenocarcinoma.

The chain uses TRBV11-3 and TRBJ2-1; D is uncertain. This CDR3 comprises 13 residues. CDR1 is SGHNT, CDR2 YENEEA, per germline. V was trimmed by 6 bases and J by 5 bases, leaving 11 bases between them. The CDR3 reads CASSSLENNEQFF. The CDR3 DNA follows: TGTGCCAGCAGTTCCCTAGAAAACAATGAGCAGTTCTTC. The variable domain in full, with the rest retrieved from reference TRBV11-3 and TRBJ2-1, is EAGVVQSPRYKIIEKKQPVAFWCNPISGHNTLYWYLQNLGQGPELLIRYENEEAVDDSQLPKDRFSAERLKGVDSTLKIQPAELGDSAVYLCASSSLENNEQFFGPGTRLTVL.

In its sample, this clone is medium-sized. The chain uses TRBV6-4 and TRBJ2-2, with D unclear. The germline V gene encodes CDR1 MRHNA and CDR2 SNTAGT. This CDR3 is 16 amino acids long. The V end lost 0 bases, the J end lost 7 bases, and 15 bases lay between the germline ends. CDR3 residues: CASSDSEVVGVGELFF. The CDR3 region has the DNA TGTGCCAGCAGTGACTCCGAGGTGGTGGGCGTCGGGGAGCTGTTTTTT.

The chain joins TRBV6-1 to TRBJ2-3, with a possible D match to TRBD2 (6 bases). Trimming removed 7 bases from V and 6 bases from J, with 14 bases in between. Germline V CDR1 and CDR2: MNHNS, SASEGT. The CDR3 is 13 amino acids. The CDR3 nucleotides read TGTGCCAGCACCCTAGACCGGGGGGATACGCAGTATTTT. Translation gives CASTLDRGDTQYF.

The DNA for the CDR3 is TGTGCCAGCAGCTTTGGTGATACGCAGTATTTT. It is translated as CASSFGDTQYF. The chain couples TRBV7-9 to TRBJ2-3; D is unclear. V dropped 3 bases and J dropped 6 bases, with 4 bases sitting between them. The CDR3 consists of 11 residues. Germline CDR1 is SEHNR and CDR2 is FQNEAQ (reference sequence).

The rearrangement uses TRBV19 and TRBJ2-3, with D tentatively TRBD2 (6 bases). The CDR3 runs 14 residues. The germline V gene has CDR1 LNHDA and CDR2 SQIVND (reference sequence). Trimming stripped 4 bases from V and 5 bases from J, with 13 bases between. This CDR3 reads CASSTRGILDTQYF. DNA for the CDR3: TGTGCCAGTAGTACCCGCGGGATATTAGATACGCAGTATTTT.

The rearrangement joins TRBV7-3 to TRBJ1-6, with unresolved D. Trimming stripped 2 bases from V and 5 bases from J, with 7 bases between. The CDR3 extends over 14 amino acids. Germline assignment: CDR1 SGHTA and CDR2 FQGTGA. The CDR3 bases are TGTGCCAGCAGCTTACGGCAAGATAATTCACCCCTCCACTTT. It specifies CASSLRQDNSPLHF.

This chain connects TRBV5-1 to TRBJ2-1, with D unclear. CDR3 size: 13 residues. Trimming stripped 5 bases from V and 4 bases from J, with 10 bases between. CDR1 and CDR2 (germline): SGHRS, YFSETQ. The chain's CDR3 is CASRGLGYNEQFF. In nucleotides, the CDR3 is TGCGCCAGCAGGGGTTTGGGATACAATGAGCAGTTCTTC.

This chain connects TRBV5-1 to TRBJ2-7; D possibly uses TRBD1 or TRBD2 (5 bases each). Trimming pared 3 bases from V and 2 bases from J, leaving 12 bases between. The CDR3 is 14 residues long. Germline V gene data show CDR1 as SGHRS and CDR2 as YFSETQ. DNA of the CDR3: TGCGCCAGCAGCTACGGGACCGGGGCCTACGAGCAGTACTTC. This gives the protein CASSYGTGAYEQYF.

V is TRBV7-9 and J is TRBJ1-2, with 7 positions matching TRBD1. Per germline, CDR1 SEHNR and CDR2 FQNEAQ (reference sequence). The trim removed 3 bases at V and 8 bases at J, leaving 9 bases unmatched. The CDR3 totals 14 residues. The chain's CDR3 is CASSFGQAAGGYTF. Written as DNA, the CDR3 is TGTGCCAGCAGCTTTGGACAGGCAGCTGGAGGCTACACCTTC.

This rearrangement joins TRBV5-5 to TRBJ2-1; 8 bases agree with TRBD1. Losses at the gene ends were 1 base for V and 8 bases for J; bases not matched to a gene: 2. The CDR3 has 13 residues. Per germline, CDR1 SGHKS and CDR2 YYEKEE (reference sequence). CDR3 residues: CASSLQGADEQFF. For the CDR3, the DNA is TGTGCCAGCAGCTTGCAGGGGGCTGATGAGCAGTTCTTC.

This clone was observed once. The chain couples TRBV19 to TRBJ1-5; the match to TRBD1 covers 8 bases. The trim removed 3 bases at V and 10 bases at J, leaving 5 bases unmatched. This CDR3 region has 13 residues. Germline CDR1 is LNHDA and CDR2 is SQIVND (reference sequence). The CDR3 region is CASSILGQGPQHF. The CDR3 bases are TGTGCCAGTAGTATTTTAGGACAGGGACCCCAGCATTTT. The entire variable domain, with the rest obtained from reference TRBV19 and TRBJ1-5, is as follows: DGGITQSPKYLFRKEGQNVTLSCEQNLNHDAMYWYRQDPGQGLRLIYYSQIVNDFQKGDIAEGYSVSREKKESFPLTVTSAQKNPTAFYLCASSILGQGPQHFGDGTRLSIL.

This rearrangement joins TRBV6-1 to TRBJ2-7; 7 positions match TRBD2. This CDR3 has 14 residues. Germline V gene lookup returns CDR1 MNHNS and CDR2 SASEGT. V trimming: 5 bases; J trimming: 5 bases; junction bases outside the gene matches: 9. CDR3 sequence reads: CASSLGGSFNEQYF. The CDR3 coding sequence is TGTGCCAGCAGTCTGGGCGGGAGTTTCAACGAGCAGTACTTC.

The chain employs TRBV9 and TRBJ2-7; unclear D gene. There are 13 residues in the CDR3. Germline V gene data show CDR1 as SGDLS and CDR2 as YYNGEE. V shed 2 bases and J shed 1 base, with 7 bases lying between them. CDR3 protein: CASSVSSSYEQYF. CDR3 bases: TGTGCCAGCAGCGTCTCTTCGTCCTACGAGCAGTACTTC.

The gene calls are TRBV5-4 and TRBJ2-7; a possible D gene is TRBD1 (6 bases). The germline V gene encodes CDR1 SGHNT and CDR2 YYREEE (reference sequence). CDR3 length: 16 residues. Trimming pared 5 bases from V and 7 bases from J, leaving 25 bases between. CDR3 in DNA: TGTGCCAGCAGAGGACAGCCCGGCTATTCTCCTAGGGAGCAGTACTTC. This translates into CASRGQPGYSPREQYF.

This clone has just a few counts. The rearrangement joins TRBV30 to TRBJ1-3; D is undetermined. This CDR3 is built from 13 residues. Germline assignment: CDR1 GTSNPN and CDR2 SVGIG (reference sequence). V was clipped by 0 bases and J by 1 base, with 4 bases between them. DNA for the CDR3: TGTGCCTGGAGTGTGGCTTCTGGAAACACCATATATTTT. Its translation: CAWSVASGNTIYF.

This chain connects TRBV2 to TRBJ2-5; D call uncertain. Trimming removed 5 bases at V and 7 bases at J, with 14 bases between. The CDR3 is 13 amino acids. Looked up from germline, CDR1 is SNHLY and CDR2 is FYNNEI. The CDR3 sequence is CASSIDPFLTQYF. Written as DNA, the CDR3 is TGTGCCAGCAGTATAGACCCGTTTCTGACCCAGTACTTC.

The genes are TRBV7-3 and TRBJ1-2; D possibly corresponds to TRBD1 (6 bases). This CDR3 spans 14 amino acids. Germline V CDR1 and CDR2: SGHTA, FQGTGA. Trimming took 5 bases from V and 1 from J, leaving 11 bases between them. The DNA for the CDR3 is TGTGCCAGCAGCGCAGGGACACTTAACTATGGCTACACCTTC. Residues: CASSAGTLNYGYTF.

This sequence joins TRBV6-5 and TRBJ1-2; D unresolved. This CDR3 contains 11 residues. In germline, CDR1 is MNHEY, CDR2 SVGAGI. Trimming shortened V by 10 bases and J by 4 bases, and 10 bases separated the two germline ends. The CDR3 nucleotides are TGTGCCACTAGCGTTCTCTATGGCTACACCTTC. It is translated as CATSVLYGYTF.

This clone appeared once. CDR3 in DNA: TGTGCCAGTAGTATAGGGGGAGGGCTCAGCTCCTACGAGCAGTACTTC. Its protein is CASSIGGGLSSYEQYF. The rearrangement links TRBV19 to TRBJ2-7, with 7 positions matching TRBD2. The CDR3 spans 16 residues. Germline V lookup: CDR1 LNHDA, CDR2 SQIVND (reference sequence). V was pared by 1 base and J by 0 bases, with 6 bases of the junction left unmatched. The full variable domain, its missing parts supplied by reference TRBV19 and TRBJ2-7, is DGGITQSPKYLFRKEGQNVTLSCEQNLNHDAMYWYRQDPGQGLRLIYYSQIVNDFQKGDIAEGYSVSREKKESFPLTVTSAQKNPTAFYLCASSIGGGLSSYEQYFGPGTRLTVT.

This clone occurred a few times. The chain recombines TRBV21-1 with TRBJ1-1. TRBV21-1 is designated a pseudogene. The CDR3 extends over 12 amino acids. CDR3 coding DNA: TGTGCCAGTGAAAAAGAAGACACTGAAGCTTTCTTT. Its protein is CASEKEDTEAFF.

The chain employs TRBV7-3 and TRBJ2-5; D is ambiguous. The V gene's germline CDR1 is SGHTA and CDR2 FQGTGA. There are 16 residues in the CDR3. V shed 5 bases and J shed 4 bases, with 20 bases lying between them. The CDR3 DNA is TGTGCCAGCAGCATCAGAATATCCCTGTTTAGAGAGACCCAGTACTTC. It encodes CASSIRISLFRETQYF.

V and J are TRBV25-1 and TRBJ2-1; 7 nucleotides agree with TRBD1. Trimming cost V 2 bases and J 5 bases; bases outside gene matches: 9. CDR3 length: 16 amino acids. Germline assignment: CDR1 MGHDK and CDR2 SYGVNS. Written as DNA, the CDR3 is TGTGCCAGCAGTGAAAGGGGACAGCCGCCTAACAATGAGCAGTTCTTC. Translating it yields CASSERGQPPNNEQFF.